The rows below give T cell receptor beta chains drawn from one sample of a study of PD-L1 blockade in urothelial cancer. TCRdb's copy holds only in-frame clones and misses some; the assay was immunoSEQ multiplex PCR. The table has tens of thousands of clones, 90% seen once. The material sequenced was PBMCs, taken around atezolizumab (anti-PD-L1) treatment. The receptor set was obtained from a man between 60 and 75 years old with urothelial cancer. CDR3s include the opening cysteine and the closing phenylalanine or tryptophan. The D gene is left open where the match is weak. Only part of the rows carry a size: once, few, many, or a class if the clone is expanded.

size | J | V | D | CDR3 | DNA
NA | TRBJ2-3 | TRBV9 | TRBD2 | CASSVGPSGSTGGTDTQYF | TGTGCCAGCAGCGTAGGTCCTAGCGGGAGTACGGGAGGCACAGATACGCAGTATTTT
NA | TRBJ1-5 | TRBV21-1 | NA | CASSKEGKTGHSNQPQHF | TGTGCCAGCAGCAAAGAAGGGAAGACAGGCCATAGCAATCAGCCCCAGCATTTT
NA | TRBJ1-5 | TRBV30 | NA | CAWRGSGNQPQHF | TGTGCCTGGAGAGGTTCAGGTAATCAGCCCCAGCATTTT
NA | TRBJ1-1 | TRBV18 | NA | CASSPPEVRGEAFF | TGTGCCAGCTCACCACCGGAGGTGCGGGGTGAAGCTTTCTTT
NA | TRBJ2-5 | TRBV18 | NA | CASSPPRPTQETQYF | TGTGCCAGCTCACCACCGAGACCGACTCAAGAGACCCAGTACTTC
NA | TRBJ2-2 | TRBV6-5 | TRBD1 | CASSSDRVNTGELFF | TGTGCCAGCAGTTCCGACAGGGTGAACACCGGGGAGCTGTTTTTT
NA | TRBJ2-7 | TRBV2 | TRBD2 | CASSEMGRGGYEQYF | TGTGCCAGCAGTGAAATGGGGAGGGGCGGGTACGAGCAGTACTTC
once | TRBJ2-2 | TRBV10-1 | NA | CASSESVTRPTGELFF | TGCGCCAGCAGTGAGTCGGTGACTAGACCCACCGGGGAGCTGTTTTTT
NA | TRBJ1-2 | TRBV13 | NA | CASSQTGYYGYTF | TGTGCCAGCAGCCAAACAGGATACTATGGCTACACCTTC
few | TRBJ1-1 | TRBV7-2 | TRBD1 | CASSPPTYKGQGNQAFF | TGTGCCAGCAGCCCACCAACGTATAAGGGACAGGGGAACCAAGCTTTCTTT
NA | TRBJ2-2 | TRBV5-1 | TRBD1 | CASARDRGDTGELFF | TGCGCCAGCGCCCGTGACAGGGGGGACACCGGGGAGCTGTTTTTT
NA | TRBJ2-5 | TRBV4-3 | TRBD2 | CASSQGTRFQETQYF | TGCGCCAGCAGCCAGGGGACTAGGTTCCAAGAGACCCAGTACTTC
NA | TRBJ2-6 | TRBV19 | NA | CASSRGLRAGANVLTF | TGTGCCAGTAGTAGGGGTTTGAGGGCTGGGGCCAACGTCCTGACTTTC
NA | TRBJ2-2 | TRBV5-1 | TRBD1 | CASIGTASNTGELFF | TGCGCCAGCATCGGGACAGCCAGCAACACCGGGGAGCTGTTTTTT
NA | TRBJ1-3 | TRBV5-6 | NA | CASSPGQENTIYF | TGTGCCAGCAGCCCGGGACAAGAGAACACCATATATTTT
NA | TRBJ1-2 | TRBV7-9 | NA | CASSLGTKGGYTF | TGTGCCAGCAGCTTGGGGACTAAGGGGGGCTACACCTTC
NA | TRBJ2-7 | TRBV7-8 | NA | CASSREGQAREQYF | TGTGCCAGCAGCCGAGAAGGCCAAGCGAGGGAGCAGTACTTC
once | TRBJ2-7 | TRBV5-5 | TRBD2 | CASSWTSGKNYEQYF | TGTGCCAGCAGCTGGACTAGCGGTAAGAACTACGAGCAGTACTTC
NA | TRBJ2-1 | TRBV5-1 | TRBD2 | CASSAIAAGGNEQFF | TGCGCCAGCAGCGCCATAGCGGCGGGGGGCAATGAGCAGTTCTTC
NA | TRBJ2-1 | TRBV7-9 | NA | CASSSLAGQFF | TGTGCCAGCAGCTCGCTGGCAGGGCAGTTCTTC
NA | TRBJ2-7 | TRBV9 | NA | CASSVGGAGSYEQYF | TGTGCCAGCAGCGTAGGGGGAGCGGGCTCCTACGAGCAGTACTTC
NA | TRBJ2-1 | TRBV5-1 | NA | CASSLGWGDEQFF | TGCGCCAGCAGCTTGGGGTGGGGCGATGAGCAGTTCTTC
NA | TRBJ2-5 | TRBV6-5 | TRBD1 | CATRAGGLETQYF | TGTGCTACACGGGCAGGGGGTTTGGAGACCCAGTACTTC
NA | TRBJ2-3 | TRBV13 | NA | CASRQARTPLRTDTQYF | TGTGCCAGCAGGCAGGCCAGGACACCTCTCCGCACAGATACGCAGTATTTT
NA | TRBJ1-1 | TRBV9 | TRBD1 | CASSVQGGQAFF | TGTGCCAGCAGCGTACAGGGGGGCCAGGCTTTCTTT
NA | TRBJ2-1 | TRBV4-3 | TRBD2 | CASSQELAGYPGEQFF | TGCGCCAGCAGCCAAGAACTAGCGGGCTACCCCGGGGAGCAGTTCTTC
NA | TRBJ1-3 | TRBV4-2 | TRBD1 | CASSQGQGQGNTIYF | TGTGCCAGCAGCCAAGGACAGGGGCAGGGAAACACCATATATTTT
NA | TRBJ1-1 | TRBV19 | TRBD1 | CASITRGRDEAFF | TGTGCCAGTATCACCAGGGGGCGGGATGAAGCTTTCTTT
NA | TRBJ1-3 | TRBV6-6 | TRBD1 | CASKRTGEEGNTIYF | TGTGCCAGCAAAAGGACAGGGGAAGAAGGAAACACCATATATTTT
NA | TRBJ2-4 | TRBV7-9 | NA | CASSLMAGLAKNIQYF | TGTGCCAGCAGCTTAATGGCAGGACTAGCCAAAAACATTCAGTACTTC
NA | TRBJ2-1 | TRBV29-1 | TRBD1 | CSVVLAGRGKRREQFF | TGCAGCGTTGTACTGGCTGGCAGGGGGAAGAGGAGGGAGCAGTTCTTC
NA | TRBJ2-3 | TRBV7-2 | NA | CASSLALTGAGASTDTQYF | TGTGCCAGCAGCTTAGCGCTTACCGGGGCGGGGGCCTCCACAGATACGCAGTATTTT
NA | TRBJ2-3 | TRBV29-1 | NA | CSVDAGTDTQYF | TGCAGCGTTGATGCGGGCACAGATACGCAGTATTTT
NA | TRBJ2-7 | TRBV7-6 | NA | CASSLGGQGNYEQYF | TGTGCCAGCAGCTTAGGTGGGCAGGGCAACTACGAGCAGTACTTC
NA | TRBJ2-1 | TRBV11-1 | TRBD2 | CASSYRLAGEVNEQFF | TGTGCCAGCAGCTACCGACTAGCGGGAGAGGTAAATGAGCAGTTCTTC
NA | TRBJ2-1 | TRBV5-1 | TRBD2 | CASSLGDGGGNTEQFF | TGCGCCAGCAGCTTGGGAGATGGGGGGGGGAACACGGAGCAGTTCTTC
once | TRBJ2-5 | TRBV5-4 | TRBD2 | CASSLLPGGGETQYF | TGTGCCAGCAGCTTGCTACCGGGGGGGGGAGAGACCCAGTACTTC
NA | TRBJ2-1 | TRBV10-1 | NA | CASSESYRVGNNEQFF | TGCGCCAGCAGTGAGTCCTACAGGGTGGGTAACAATGAGCAGTTCTTC
NA | TRBJ2-2 | TRBV9 | NA | CASSVVAAGELFF | TGTGCCAGCAGCGTAGTGGCGGCAGGGGAGCTGTTTTTT
NA | TRBJ1-4 | TRBV5-1 | NA | CASSLNGGTDEKLFF | TGCGCCAGCAGCTTGAACGGGGGTACGGATGAAAAACTGTTTTTT
NA | TRBJ2-7 | TRBV7-9 | TRBD1 | CASSSPGTGLYF | TGTGCCAGCAGCTCACCCGGGACAGGGTTATACTTC
NA | TRBJ2-2 | TRBV7-2 | NA | CASRRNTGELFF | TGTGCCAGCAGGAGGAACACCGGGGAGCTGTTTTTT
NA | TRBJ1-5 | TRBV19 | NA | CASITGHYSNQPQHF | TGTGCCAGCATTACCGGACACTATAGCAATCAGCCCCAGCATTTT
NA | TRBJ2-7 | TRBV5-1 | NA | CASSLAPGLYEQYF | TGCGCCAGCAGCTTGGCTCCAGGGCTCTACGAGCAGTACTTC
NA | TRBJ2-2 | TRBV10-3 | NA | CAISESGADTGELFF | TGTGCCATCAGTGAATCAGGGGCTGACACCGGGGAGCTGTTTTTT
NA | TRBJ1-6 | TRBV28 | NA | CASSRDGITDTYNSPLHF | TGTGCCAGCAGTCGCGACGGGATTACCGACACCTATAATTCACCCCTCCACTTT
NA | TRBJ1-2 | TRBV28 | TRBD1 | CASSLVLSDRDAFGYTF | TGTGCCAGCAGTTTAGTGTTAAGCGACAGGGACGCGTTTGGCTACACCTTC
NA | TRBJ2-6 | TRBV5-1 | TRBD1 | CASSFFQGATGANVLTF | TGCGCCAGCAGCTTTTTCCAGGGGGCCACTGGGGCCAACGTCCTGACTTTC
NA | TRBJ2-1 | TRBV7-2 | NA | CASSLGVGPSYNEQFF | TGTGCCAGCAGCTTAGGGGTGGGGCCCTCCTACAATGAGCAGTTCTTC
NA | TRBJ1-5 | TRBV19 | TRBD1 | CASSIKGTGYSNQPQHF | TGTGCCAGTAGTATCAAGGGGACAGGCTATAGCAATCAGCCCCAGCATTTT
once | TRBJ1-1 | TRBV19 | TRBD1 | CASSITGGDTEAFF | TGTGCCAGTAGTATAACAGGGGGGGACACTGAAGCTTTCTTT
NA | TRBJ1-3 | TRBV27 | TRBD1 | CASSGSRTGGTGTIYF | TGTGCCAGCAGTGGCTCCCGGACAGGGGGGACGGGCACCATATATTTT
few | TRBJ2-1 | TRBV7-9 | NA | CASSPPFRYSYNEQFF | TGTGCCAGCAGCCCTCCTTTCCGTTACTCCTACAATGAGCAGTTCTTC
once | TRBJ2-7 | TRBV5-1 | NA | CASSLAPPGDTYEQYF | TGCGCCAGCAGCTTGGCCCCGCCCGGGGACACCTACGAGCAGTACTTC
NA | TRBJ2-2 | TRBV5-1 | NA | CASSLAQRVTGAGELFF | TGCGCCAGCAGCTTGGCCCAGAGGGTAACGGGGGCCGGGGAGCTGTTTTTT
NA | TRBJ1-2 | TRBV18 | TRBD1 | CASSATGGNYGYTF | TGTGCCAGCTCAGCAACAGGGGGCAACTATGGCTACACCTTC
NA | TRBJ2-7 | TRBV29-1 | TRBD2 | CSARLAGVEQYF | TGCAGCGCCAGACTAGCGGGAGTCGAGCAGTACTTC
NA | TRBJ1-6 | TRBV19 | NA | CAGRQPSYNSPLHF | TGTGCCGGGCGACAGCCAAGCTATAATTCACCCCTCCACTTT
few | TRBJ2-7 | TRBV27 | TRBD2 | CASRIKPGLSDGREQYF | TGTGCCAGCAGGATAAAGCCGGGACTATCAGACGGTCGCGAGCAGTACTTC